This record looks at one T cell receptor (beta chain) sequence and its context. The antigen remains unidentified. The V gene lost 0 bases and the J gene lost 11 bases, with 12 bases spanning the gap. There are 14 residues in the CDR3. Germline V lookup: CDR1 SGHDT, CDR2 YYEEEE. These data come from a study of T cell responses to AZD1222 COVID-19 vaccine. Whole-study results and caveats: When two AZD1222 doses had been given, Spike-specific TCR breadth and depth rose. Spike regions recognized by vaccine-associated CD4 TCRs spanned the protein, led by 160-218 and 743-854. Close to half of spike-specific TCRs reportedly recognize unmutated variant regions.

Sequenced by immunoSEQ multiplex PCR; TCRdb stores in-frame clones only, minus some. The sample consists of more than 150,000 clones, around 92% of them appearing once. V usage is TRBV5-6 and J usage is TRBJ1-6; no definite D call. The source was peripheral blood, collected on day 0 of AZD1222 vaccination. The sequence came from an adult in good health. In DNA form, the CDR3 reads TGTGCCAGCAGCTTGGCCGAGGTCCTGGCACCCCTCCACTTT. Protein product: CASSLAEVLAPLHF.